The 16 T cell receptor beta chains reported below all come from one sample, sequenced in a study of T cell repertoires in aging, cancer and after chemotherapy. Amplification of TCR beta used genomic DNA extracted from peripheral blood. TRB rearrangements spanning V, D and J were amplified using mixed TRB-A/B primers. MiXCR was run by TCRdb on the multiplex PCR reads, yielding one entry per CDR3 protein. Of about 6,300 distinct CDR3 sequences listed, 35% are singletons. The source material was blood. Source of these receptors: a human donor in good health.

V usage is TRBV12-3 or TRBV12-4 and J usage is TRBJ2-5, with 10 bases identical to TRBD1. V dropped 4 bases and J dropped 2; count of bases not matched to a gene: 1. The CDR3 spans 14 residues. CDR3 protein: CASSWGQGQETQYF. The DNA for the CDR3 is TGTGCCAGCAGTTGGGGACAGGGGCAAGAGACCCAGTACTTC.

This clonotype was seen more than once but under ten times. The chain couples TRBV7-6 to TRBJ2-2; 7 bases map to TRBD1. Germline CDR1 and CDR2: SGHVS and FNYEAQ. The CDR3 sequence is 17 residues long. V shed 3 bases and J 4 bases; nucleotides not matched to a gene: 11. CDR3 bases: TGTGCCAGCAGCTTCTCCTACAGGGGTCCTTTCACCGGGGAGCTGTTTTTT. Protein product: CASSFSYRGPFTGELFF. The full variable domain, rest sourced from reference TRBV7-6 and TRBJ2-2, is GAGVSQSPRYKVTKRGQDVALRCDPISGHVSLYWYRQALGQGPEFLTYFNYEAQQDKSGLPNDRFSAERPEGSISTLTIQRTEQRDSAMYRCASSFSYRGPFTGELFFGEGSRLTVL.

The CDR3 DNA sequence: TGTGCCACCAGCAGGGACCGCGGCTCTGGAAACACCATATATTTT. This sequence encodes CATSRDRGSGNTIYF. The genes are TRBV15 and TRBJ1-3, with D hard to call. V lost 3 bases and J lost 0, with 9 bases in between. The V gene's germline CDR1 is LNHNV and CDR2 YYDKDF (reference sequence). This CDR3 is 15 amino acids long.

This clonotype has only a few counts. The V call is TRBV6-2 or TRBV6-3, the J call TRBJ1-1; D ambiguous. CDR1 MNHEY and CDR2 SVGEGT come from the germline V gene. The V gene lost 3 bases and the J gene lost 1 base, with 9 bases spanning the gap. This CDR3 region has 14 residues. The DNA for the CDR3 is TGTGCCAGCAGTTATTTGACGGGGAACACTGAAGCTTTCTTT. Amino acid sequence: CASSYLTGNTEAFF.

The CDR3 is CASMGGKRTGNTIYF. The CDR3, as DNA: TGTGCCAGTATGGGAGGGAAGCGTACTGGAAACACCATATATTTT. V gene TRBV19 combines with J gene TRBJ1-3; no definite D call. Germline lookup yields CDR1 LNHDA and CDR2 SQIVND (reference sequence). The CDR3 consists of 15 residues. The V end was cut by 7 bases, the J end by 2 bases, with 15 bases between. Supplemented by reference TRBV19 and TRBJ1-3, the full variable domain reads DGGITQSPKYLFRKEGQNVTLSCEQNLNHDAMYWYRQDPGQGLRLIYYSQIVNDFQKGDIAEGYSVSREKKESFPLTVTSAQKNPTAFYLCASMGGKRTGNTIYFGEGSWLTVV.

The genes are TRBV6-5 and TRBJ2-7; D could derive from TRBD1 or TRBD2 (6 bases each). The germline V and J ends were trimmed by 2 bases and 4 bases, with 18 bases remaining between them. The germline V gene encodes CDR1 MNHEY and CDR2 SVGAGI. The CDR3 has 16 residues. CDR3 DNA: TGTGCCAGCAGTTACCCGACCCCGGGGGCCGTTTACGAGCAGTACTTC. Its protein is CASSYPTPGAVYEQYF.

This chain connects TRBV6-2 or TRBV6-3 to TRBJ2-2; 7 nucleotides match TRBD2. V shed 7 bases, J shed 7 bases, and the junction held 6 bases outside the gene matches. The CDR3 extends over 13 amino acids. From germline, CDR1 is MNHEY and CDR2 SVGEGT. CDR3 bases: TGTGCCAGCAATACCCAGCGGGGCGGGGAGCTGTTTTTT. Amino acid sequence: CASNTQRGGELFF.

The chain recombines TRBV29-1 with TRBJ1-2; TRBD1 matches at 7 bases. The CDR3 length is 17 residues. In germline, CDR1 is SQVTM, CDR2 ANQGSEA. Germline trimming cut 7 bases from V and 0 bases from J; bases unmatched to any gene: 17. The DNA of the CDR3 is TGCAGCGCCAGTCCGGGACAGACTGGCGGAGCTAACTATGGCTACACCTTC. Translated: CSASPGQTGGANYGYTF.

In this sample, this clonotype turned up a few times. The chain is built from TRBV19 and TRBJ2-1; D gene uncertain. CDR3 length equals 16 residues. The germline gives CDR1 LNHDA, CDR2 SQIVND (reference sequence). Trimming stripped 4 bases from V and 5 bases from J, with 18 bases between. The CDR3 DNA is TGTGCCAGTAGTACACCCCGGTTAGTAGCCCACAATGAGCAGTTCTTC. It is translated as CASSTPRLVAHNEQFF.

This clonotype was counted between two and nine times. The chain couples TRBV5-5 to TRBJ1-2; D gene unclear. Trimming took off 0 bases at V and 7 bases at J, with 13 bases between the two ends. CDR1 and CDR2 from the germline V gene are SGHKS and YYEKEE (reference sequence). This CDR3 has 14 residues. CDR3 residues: CASSLGWEESGYTF. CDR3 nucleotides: TGTGCCAGCAGCTTGGGGTGGGAAGAGAGTGGCTACACCTTC. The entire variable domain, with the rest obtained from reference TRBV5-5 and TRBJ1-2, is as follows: DAGVTQSPTHLIKTRGQQVTLRCSPISGHKSVSWYQQVLGQGPQFIFQYYEKEERGRGNFPDRFSARQFPNYSSELNVNALLLGDSALYLCASSLGWEESGYTFGSGTRLTVV.

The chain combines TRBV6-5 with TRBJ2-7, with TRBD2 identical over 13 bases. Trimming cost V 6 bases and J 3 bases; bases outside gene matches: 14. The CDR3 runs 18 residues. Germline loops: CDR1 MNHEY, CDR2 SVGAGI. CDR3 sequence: CASRWTSGSPKQRYEQYF. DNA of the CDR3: TGTGCCAGCAGATGGACTAGCGGGAGCCCGAAACAACGCTACGAGCAGTACTTC.

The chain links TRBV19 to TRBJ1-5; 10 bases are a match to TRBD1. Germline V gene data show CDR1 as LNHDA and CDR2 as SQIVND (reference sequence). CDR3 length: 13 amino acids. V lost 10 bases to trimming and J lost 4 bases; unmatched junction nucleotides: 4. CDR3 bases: TGTGCCACTGCGGACAGGGGGAATCAGCCCCAGCATTTT. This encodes CATADRGNQPQHF. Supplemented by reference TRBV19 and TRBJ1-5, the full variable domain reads DGGITQSPKYLFRKEGQNVTLSCEQNLNHDAMYWYRQDPGQGLRLIYYSQIVNDFQKGDIAEGYSVSREKKESFPLTVTSAQKNPTAFYLCATADRGNQPQHFGDGTRLSIL.

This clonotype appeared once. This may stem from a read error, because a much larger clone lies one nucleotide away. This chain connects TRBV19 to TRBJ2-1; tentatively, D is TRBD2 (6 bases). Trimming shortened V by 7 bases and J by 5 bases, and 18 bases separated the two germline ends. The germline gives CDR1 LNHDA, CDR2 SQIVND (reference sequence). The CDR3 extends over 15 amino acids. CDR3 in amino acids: CASTTTSRVDNEQFF. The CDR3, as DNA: TGTGCCAGTACAACCACTAGCAGGGTAGACAATGAGCAGTTCTTC.

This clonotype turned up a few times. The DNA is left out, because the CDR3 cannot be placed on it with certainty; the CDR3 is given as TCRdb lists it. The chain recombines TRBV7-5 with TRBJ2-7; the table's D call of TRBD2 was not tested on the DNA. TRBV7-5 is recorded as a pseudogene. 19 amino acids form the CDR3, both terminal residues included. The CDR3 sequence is CISVPEGMGRQGFTYEQYF.

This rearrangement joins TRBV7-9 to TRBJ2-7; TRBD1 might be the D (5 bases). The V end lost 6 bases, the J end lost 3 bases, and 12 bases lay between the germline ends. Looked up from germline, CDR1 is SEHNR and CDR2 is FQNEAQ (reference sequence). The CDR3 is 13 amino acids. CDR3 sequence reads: CASRYRTGYEQYF. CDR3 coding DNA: TGTGCCAGCAGATACAGGACGGGCTACGAGCAGTACTTC.

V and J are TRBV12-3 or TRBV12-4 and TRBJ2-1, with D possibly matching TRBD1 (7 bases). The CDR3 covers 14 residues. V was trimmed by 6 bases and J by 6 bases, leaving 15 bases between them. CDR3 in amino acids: CASRERQGGNEQFF. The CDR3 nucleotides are TGTGCCAGCAGAGAACGACAGGGAGGCAATGAGCAGTTCTTC.